These 23 T cell receptor beta chains share one sample of origin, sequenced in a study of T cells in Graves' hyperthyroidism and ophthalmopathy. RNA transcripts were the template for amplifying TCR beta CDR3 regions. In the first-round RT-PCR of the TCR CDR3, the HTBI primer set was used. TCRdb called the multiplex PCR reads again in MiXCR, with one record for every CDR3 protein. The profile covers roughly 420,000 distinct CDR3 sequences, with about a sixth appearing a single time and over 12% taken by the ten largest. Sequenced sample: blood. The receptors were gathered from a woman younger than 30 with Graves' hyperthyroidism.

This clonotype has a handful of counts. The chain is built from TRBV12-3 or TRBV12-4 and TRBJ1-4; TRBD1 matches at 10 bases. This CDR3 contains 14 residues. V shed 3 bases, J shed 7 bases, and the junction held 2 bases outside the gene matches. The DNA of the CDR3 is TGTGCCAGCAGTTTGACAGGGGGCGTTGAAAAACTGTTTTTT. This translates into CASSLTGGVEKLFF.

This chain joins TRBV27 and TRBJ2-1; D not certain. Trimming cost V 3 bases and J 8 bases, with 5 bases left between them. The length of the CDR3 is 11 residues. CDR1 is MNHEY, CDR2 SMNVEV, per germline (reference sequence). CDR3 region: CASSLAHEQFF. The CDR3 DNA sequence: TGTGCCAGCAGTTTGGCACATGAGCAGTTCTTC.

This clonotype has a count of ten or more. This chain joins TRBV4-1 and TRBJ2-7; perhaps TRBD1 as D (5 bases). The CDR3 loop spans 17 amino acids. The V end lost 2 bases, the J end lost 6 bases, and 23 bases lay between the germline ends. CDR1 is MGHRA, CDR2 YSYEKL, per germline. The chain's CDR3 is CASSQQTLGLGKGEQYF. CDR3 bases: TGCGCCAGCAGCCAACAGACCCTGGGGCTAGGGAAGGGCGAGCAGTACTTC.

The chain combines TRBV3-1 with TRBJ1-6; D gene unclear. This CDR3 comprises 14 residues. Germline V gives CDR1 LGHDT, CDR2 YNNKEL (reference sequence). Trimming removed 2 bases from V and 10 bases from J, with 12 bases in between. The CDR3 is CASSQKAGGSPLHF. The DNA of the CDR3 is TGTGCCAGCAGCCAAAAAGCGGGAGGATCACCCCTCCACTTT.

The chain uses TRBV9 and TRBJ2-2; 9 positions agree with TRBD2. V trimming: 0 bases; J trimming: 2 bases; junction bases outside the gene matches: 8. The germline CDR1 and CDR2 sequences are SGDLS and YYNGEE. The CDR3 has 18 residues. CDR3 in amino acids: CASSVGLSGRFNTGELFF. CDR3 sequence (DNA): TGTGCCAGCAGCGTAGGGCTTAGCGGGAGATTCAACACCGGGGAGCTGTTTTTT.

The chain links TRBV19 to TRBJ2-6; TRBD1 aligns across 8 bases. Germline V lookup: CDR1 LNHDA, CDR2 SQIVND (reference sequence). CDR3 length equals 16 residues. The J segment lost 1 base and the V segment lost 6 bases, leaving 5 bases of the junction unmatched. CDR3 nucleotide sequence: TGTGCCAGTAGAGCAGGGGGCGCATCTGGGGCCAACGTCCTGACTTTC. It specifies CASRAGGASGANVLTF.

The table lists this clonotype with many counts. The chain employs TRBV7-9 and TRBJ2-1, with no clear D. The CDR3 contains 13 residues. CDR1 SEHNR and CDR2 FQNEAQ come from the germline V gene (reference sequence). Deletions cut 7 bases from V and 8 bases from J, with 15 bases between. The CDR3 bases are TGTGCCAGCACCCCCCCGATCGTAGATGAGCAGTTCTTC. This sequence encodes CASTPPIVDEQFF.

The V and J genes are TRBV6-5 and TRBJ1-6; 8 bases map to TRBD1. CDR1 is MNHEY and CDR2 is SVGAGI in the germline V gene. V lost 0 bases and J lost 8; bases outside the gene matches: 12. The CDR3 sequence is 18 residues long. The CDR3 loop reads CASSYSSRAGQVDSPLHF. The DNA of the CDR3 is TGTGCCAGCAGTTACTCGAGTCGGGCGGGACAGGTAGATTCACCCCTCCACTTT.

This clonotype was found many times. DNA for the CDR3: TGTGCCAGCAGCGTAACGGGGAGCACAGATACGCAGTATTTT. Amino acids: CASSVTGSTDTQYF. V gene TRBV9 combines with J gene TRBJ2-3; possible D gene TRBD2, 5 bases. V was pared by 1 base and J by 0 bases, with 6 bases between. Germline V lookup: CDR1 SGDLS, CDR2 YYNGEE. The CDR3 covers 14 residues.

This clonotype showed up just a few times. The V gene is TRBV15, the J gene TRBJ2-1; 16 nucleotides agree with TRBD2. Germline CDR1 is LNHNV and CDR2 is YYDKDF (reference sequence). After removal of 0 bases from V and 8 bases from J, the junction contained 1 base not matched to a gene. CDR3 length: 16 amino acids. The CDR3 DNA follows: TGTGCCACCAGCAGAGAGGGACTAGCGGGAGGGGATGAGCAGTTCTTC. It codes for CATSREGLAGGDEQFF.

This chain joins TRBV6-1 and TRBJ1-6; 9 bases agree with TRBD1. This CDR3 is 15 amino acids long. Germline CDR1 and CDR2: MNHNS and SASEGT. The junction had 10 bases not matched to a gene; V was cut back by 6 bases and J by 10 bases. Here the CDR3 reads CASRLMGQGFSPLHF. DNA for the CDR3: TGTGCCAGCAGGCTCATGGGACAGGGTTTCTCACCCCTCCACTTT.

This clonotype was seen repeatedly, ten times or more. The rearrangement joins TRBV7-2 to TRBJ1-4, with 7 bases lining up with TRBD1. The CDR3 has 16 residues. CDR1 and CDR2 from the germline V gene are SGHTA and FQGNSA. Losses at the gene ends were 2 bases for V and 4 bases for J; bases not matched to a gene: 7. The CDR3 DNA reads as TGTGCCAGCAGCTTACAGGGGGGGTTGGGTAATGAAAAACTGTTTTTT. This sequence encodes CASSLQGGLGNEKLFF. Full variable domain (missing parts from reference TRBV7-2 and TRBJ1-4): GAGVSQSPSNKVTEKGKDVELRCDPISGHTALYWYRQSLGQGLEFLIYFQGNSAPDKSGLPSDRFSAERTGGSVSTLTIQRTQQEDSAVYLCASSLQGGLGNEKLFFGSGTQLSVL.

Only a few counts were recorded for this clonotype. V usage is TRBV3-1 and J usage is TRBJ1-6; D is ambiguous. This CDR3 has 15 residues. Trimming left V 4 bases short and J 3 bases short, with 10 bases between. Germline V gene sequence: CDR1 LGHDT, CDR2 YNNKEL (reference sequence). CDR3 bases: TGTGCCAGCAGCCCGTCCCCGGGCTATAATTCACCCCTCCACTTT. Translated, it gives CASSPSPGYNSPLHF. Combining the CDR3 with reference TRBV3-1 and TRBJ1-6 gives the whole variable domain DTAVSQTPKYLVTQMGNDKSIKCEQNLGHDTMYWYKQDSKKFLKIMFSYNNKELIINETVPNRFSPKSPDKAHLNLHINSLELGDSAVYFCASSPSPGYNSPLHFGNGTRLTVT.

This clonotype was found a few times. V usage is TRBV5-1 and J usage is TRBJ2-1; D is uncertain. V lost 7 bases and J lost 4, with 15 bases in between. Per germline, CDR1 SGHRS and CDR2 YFSETQ. The length of the CDR3 is 14 residues. CDR3 coding DNA: TGCGCCAGCGTTTTACTCCCGAGGTACAATGAGCAGTTCTTC. This sequence encodes CASVLLPRYNEQFF.

The rearrangement links TRBV20-1 to TRBJ2-3, with D tentatively TRBD1 (5 bases). In germline, CDR1 is DFQATT, CDR2 SNEGSKA (reference sequence). The CDR3 runs 14 residues. V was cut by 4 bases and J by 0 bases, with 11 bases left in between. The CDR3 reads CSAKKSGSTDTQYF. CDR3 coding DNA: TGCAGTGCTAAGAAGTCAGGGAGCACAGATACGCAGTATTTT.

This rearrangement joins TRBV7-3 to TRBJ1-2, with 7 bases that match TRBD1. CDR3 length equals 13 residues. The trim removed 3 bases at V and 7 bases at J, leaving 5 bases unmatched. Germline CDR1 and CDR2: SGHTA and FQGTGA. This CDR3 is CASSFGGGSGYTF. DNA of the CDR3: TGTGCCAGCAGCTTTGGAGGGGGCTCTGGCTACACCTTC.

This clonotype was detected ten times or more. The chain has TRBV12-3 or TRBV12-4 and TRBJ1-2; D remains ambiguous. The CDR3 length is 14 residues. Trimming took 3 bases from V and 4 from J, leaving 12 bases between them. CDR3 in DNA: TGTGCCAGCAGTTTTGTAACGGCTCCCTATGGCTACACCTTC. This encodes CASSFVTAPYGYTF.

This clonotype has a count of ten or more. The chain is built from TRBV20-1 and TRBJ2-3; D ambiguous. The V and J ends lost 3 bases and 0 bases respectively, with 10 bases between them. The germline gives CDR1 DFQATT, CDR2 SNEGSKA (reference sequence). This CDR3 comprises 14 residues. The CDR3: CSASRSKSTDTQYF. For the CDR3, the DNA is TGCAGTGCTAGTCGGAGCAAGAGCACAGATACGCAGTATTTT.

This clonotype was seen only a few times. J is TRBJ2-6 and V is TRBV7-8; 8 nucleotides match TRBD2. Germline values: CDR1 SGHVS, CDR2 FQNEAQ. Unmatched junction bases numbered 4, after V lost 0 bases and J lost 0 bases. There are 18 residues in the CDR3. The CDR3 spells CASSLAAGGPSGANVLTF. The CDR3 DNA is TGTGCCAGCAGCTTAGCGGCGGGAGGCCCCTCTGGGGCCAACGTCCTGACTTTC.

At least ten counts were recorded for this clonotype. This chain uses TRBV28 with TRBJ1-1, with no clear D. Trimming removed 3 bases at V and 1 base at J, with 12 bases between. Germline-derived CDR1 and CDR2 are MDHEN and SYDVKM. CDR3 length: 15 residues. CDR3 sequence reads: CASSFLLASNTEAFF. Written as DNA, the CDR3 is TGTGCCAGCAGTTTTCTGCTCGCTTCGAACACTGAAGCTTTCTTT.

This clonotype was seen repeatedly, ten times or more. V is TRBV6-2 or TRBV6-3 and J is TRBJ2-5, with 8 bases that match TRBD2. The CDR3 sequence is 15 residues long. V lost 4 bases and J lost 5; bases outside the gene matches: 9. Germline V gene lookup returns CDR1 MNHEY and CDR2 SVGEGT. In DNA, the CDR3 is TGTGCCAGCAGTTCCCGCCGGGGGGGCCTGGAGACCCAGTACTTC. Its protein product is CASSSRRGGLETQYF.

Turning to this clonotype: A much larger clone lies a single base off, so this may be a read error. The genes are TRBV12-3 or TRBV12-4 and TRBJ2-7, with D possibly TRBD2 on 6 matching bases. There are 11 residues in the CDR3. The CDR3 DNA is TGTGTCAGCAGTGCCAGGGAGGTGCAGTACTTC. Translating gives CVSSAREVQYF.

The sample holds many counts of this clonotype. V is TRBV11-2 and J is TRBJ2-5; no reliable D call. This CDR3 has 15 residues. Germline V lookup: CDR1 SGHAT, CDR2 FQNNGV. Trimming removed 5 bases at V and 4 bases at J, with 17 bases between. The CDR3 DNA follows: TGTGCCAGCAGCCCCCAGTCCCGTGAGAGAGAGACCCAGTACTTC. Translating gives CASSPQSRERETQYF.